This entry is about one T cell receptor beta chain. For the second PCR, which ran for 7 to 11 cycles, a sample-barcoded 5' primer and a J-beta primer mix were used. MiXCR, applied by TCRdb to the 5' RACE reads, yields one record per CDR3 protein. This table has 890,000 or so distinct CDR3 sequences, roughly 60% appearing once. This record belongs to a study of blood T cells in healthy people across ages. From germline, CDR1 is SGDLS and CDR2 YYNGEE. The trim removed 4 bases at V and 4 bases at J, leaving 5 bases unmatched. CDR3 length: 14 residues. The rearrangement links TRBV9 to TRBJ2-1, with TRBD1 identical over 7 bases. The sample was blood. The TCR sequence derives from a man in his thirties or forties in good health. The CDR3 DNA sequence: TGTGCCAGCAGCCCAGAGGGACAGTACAATGAGCAGTTCTTC. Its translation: CASSPEGQYNEQFF. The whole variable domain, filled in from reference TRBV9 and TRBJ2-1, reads DSGVTQTPKHLITATGQRVTLRCSPRSGDLSVYWYQQSLDQGLQFLIQYYNGEERAKGNILERFSAQQFPDLHSELNLSSLELGDSALYFCASSPEGQYNEQFFGPGTRLTVL.